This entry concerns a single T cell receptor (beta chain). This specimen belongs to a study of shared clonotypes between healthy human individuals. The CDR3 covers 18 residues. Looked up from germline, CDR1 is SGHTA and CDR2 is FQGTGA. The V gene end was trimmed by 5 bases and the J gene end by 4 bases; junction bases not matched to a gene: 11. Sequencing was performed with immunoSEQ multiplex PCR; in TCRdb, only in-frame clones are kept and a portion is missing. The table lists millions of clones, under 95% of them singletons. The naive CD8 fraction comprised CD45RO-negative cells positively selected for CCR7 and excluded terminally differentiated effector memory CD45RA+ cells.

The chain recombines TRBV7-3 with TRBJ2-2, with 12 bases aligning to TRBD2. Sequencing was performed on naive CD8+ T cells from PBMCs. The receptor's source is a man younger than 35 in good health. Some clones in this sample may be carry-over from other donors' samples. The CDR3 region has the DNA TGTGCCAGCAGCCCGGGACTAGCGGGCTTAGAGGGCACCGGGGAGCTGTTTTTT. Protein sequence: CASSPGLAGLEGTGELFF.